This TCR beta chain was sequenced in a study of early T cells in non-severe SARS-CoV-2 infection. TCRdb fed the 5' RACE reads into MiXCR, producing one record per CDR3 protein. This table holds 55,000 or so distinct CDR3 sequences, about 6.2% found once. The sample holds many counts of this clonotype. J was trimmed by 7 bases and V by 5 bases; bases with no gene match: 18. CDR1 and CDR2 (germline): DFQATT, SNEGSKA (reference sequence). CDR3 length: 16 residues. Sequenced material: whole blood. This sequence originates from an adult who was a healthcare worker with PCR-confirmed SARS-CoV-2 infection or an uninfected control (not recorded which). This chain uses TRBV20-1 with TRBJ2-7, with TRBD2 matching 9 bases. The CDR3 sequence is CSAVSAAGGNLREQYF. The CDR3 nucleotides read TGCAGTGCTGTCTCAGCAGCGGGGGGTAATCTGAGGGAGCAGTACTTC.